Listed here are 20 T cell receptor beta chains from one sample, sequenced in a study of blood T cell repertoires in COVID-19. Produced via immunoSEQ multiplex PCR; TCRdb's table is partial and in-frame only. Among about 200,000 clones listed, roughly 82% were seen once. Sequencing used PBMCs or T cells enriched from blood (not recorded which). The receptors stem from a man aged 40-49 years with acute COVID-19.

This clone occurred once. A junction end diverges from the germline sequence, so it may reflect a read error. The chain is built from TRBV5-1 and TRBJ1-4; D ambiguous. The CDR3 loop spans 13 amino acids. Germline V gives CDR1 SGHRS, CDR2 YFSETQ. CDR3 nucleotides: TGCGCCAGCAGCTTGGAAACTAATGAAAAGCTGTTTTTT. It codes for CASSLETNEKLFF.

J is TRBJ2-5 and V is TRBV5-4; a weak D match, TRBD2 (5 bases). Looked up from germline, CDR1 is SGHNT and CDR2 is YYREEE (reference sequence). Between the trimmed V and J ends, which lost 5 bases and 4 bases, there was a span of 18 bases. CDR3 length: 15 amino acids. The CDR3 DNA is TGTGCCAGCAGGGCGGATAGGAGGAGCGGAGAGACCCAGTACTTC. Translated, it gives CASRADRRSGETQYF. Variable domain in full (rest from reference TRBV5-4 and TRBJ2-5): ETGVTQSPTHLIKTRGQQVTLRCSSQSGHNTVSWYQQALGQGPQFIFQYYREEENGRGNFPPRFSGLQFPNYSSELNVNALELDDSALYLCASRADRRSGETQYFGPGTRLLVL.

The chain uses TRBV19 and TRBJ1-2, with D possibly being TRBD1 (6 bases). CDR1 and CDR2 (germline): LNHDA, SQIVND (reference sequence). The CDR3 is made up of 13 amino acids. V gave up 7 bases and J gave up 5 bases, with 14 bases separating them. The CDR3 DNA reads as TGTGCCAGTACCTTCCAGGACAGTTATGGCTACACCTTC. This gives the protein CASTFQDSYGYTF.

The chain is built from TRBV29-1 and TRBJ2-2; D may be TRBD1 (5 bases). The CDR3 sequence is 12 residues long. The germline V gene encodes CDR1 SQVTM and CDR2 ANQGSEA. Trimming removed 7 bases at V and 1 base at J, with 7 bases between. CDR3 residues: CSGQGNTGELFF. CDR3 bases: TGCAGCGGGCAGGGGAACACCGGGGAGCTGTTTTTT.

The chain links TRBV5-1 to TRBJ2-2; D is undetermined. The CDR3 runs 15 residues. CDR1 and CDR2 (germline): SGHRS, YFSETQ. V lost 1 base and J 0 bases, leaving 7 bases between the germline ends. The CDR3 here is CASSLLRANTGELFF. In DNA form, the CDR3 reads TGCGCCAGCAGCTTGCTCCGCGCGAACACCGGGGAGCTGTTTTTT.

The chain couples TRBV4-3 to TRBJ2-1, with TRBD2 matching over 12 bases. Germline loops: CDR1 LGHNA, CDR2 YSLEER. This CDR3 region has 19 residues. V lost 4 bases, J lost 4 bases, and 14 bases stayed unmatched. The CDR3 reads CASSPRRLAGGSRYNEQFF. The CDR3 coding sequence is TGCGCCAGCAGCCCTCGGCGGCTAGCGGGAGGGTCTAGGTACAATGAGCAGTTCTTC.

Only a few counts were recorded for this clone. The chain combines TRBV5-1 with TRBJ2-1; tentative D call: TRBD2 (6 bases). The CDR3 runs to 15 residues. Germline loops: CDR1 SGHRS, CDR2 YFSETQ. V lost 1 base and J lost 7, with 15 bases in between. CDR3: CASSLYGSAGNEQFF. DNA for the CDR3: TGCGCCAGCAGCTTGTACGGGAGTGCTGGGAATGAGCAGTTCTTC.

The CDR3 nucleotides read TGCGCCAGCAGCTTCGGCGGGACCTACGAGCAGTACTTC. Residues: CASSFGGTYEQYF. The chain joins TRBV5-1 to TRBJ2-7; possibly TRBD2 for D (6 bases). The CDR3 spans 13 residues. CDR1 and CDR2 (germline): SGHRS, YFSETQ. V lost 2 bases to trimming and J lost 2 bases, with 8 bases between them. Full variable domain (remainder filled in from reference TRBV5-1 and TRBJ2-7): KAGVTQTPRYLIKTRGQQVTLSCSPISGHRSVSWYQQTPGQGLQFLFEYFSETQRNKGNFPGRFSGRQFSNSRSEMNVSTLELGDSALYLCASSFGGTYEQYFGPGTRLTVT.

The chain couples TRBV4-2 to TRBJ2-3; D possibly corresponds to TRBD2 (5 bases). The V gene's germline CDR1 is LGHNA and CDR2 YNFKEQ. V was trimmed by 0 bases and J by 11 bases, leaving 18 bases between them. This CDR3 spans 15 amino acids. This CDR3 reads CASSQDLYPREGQYF. The CDR3, as DNA: TGTGCCAGCAGCCAAGATCTGTATCCCCGAGAGGGGCAGTATTTT.

The V call is TRBV12-3 or TRBV12-4, the J call TRBJ1-2; tentatively, D is TRBD1 (6 bases). V was trimmed by 5 bases and J by 8 bases, leaving 15 bases between them. The CDR3 consists of 13 residues. In nucleotides, the CDR3 is TGTGCCAGCAGTCACAGGGAAAGAAGCGGCTACACCTTC. Its protein is CASSHRERSGYTF.

CDR3 in amino acids: CASSDTGNYNEQFF. In DNA form, the CDR3 reads TGTGCCAGCAGCGACACAGGGAACTACAATGAGCAGTTCTTC. V is TRBV9 and J is TRBJ2-1; D is possibly TRBD1 (6 bases). V dropped 3 bases and J dropped 3 bases, with 10 bases sitting between them. The CDR3 covers 14 residues. Germline values: CDR1 SGDLS, CDR2 YYNGEE. Full variable domain (outside the CDR3, taken from reference TRBV9 and TRBJ2-1): DSGVTQTPKHLITATGQRVTLRCSPRSGDLSVYWYQQSLDQGLQFLIQYYNGEERAKGNILERFSAQQFPDLHSELNLSSLELGDSALYFCASSDTGNYNEQFFGPGTRLTVL.

V is TRBV12-2 and J is TRBJ2-7; TRBD2, the table's D call, was not compared with the DNA. TRBV12-2 is a listed pseudogene. The CDR3 contains 15 residues. In DNA form, the CDR3 reads TGTGCAAGTCGCTTAGAGGACTGTCCCGTGGGGAAGCAGTACTTC. This gives the protein CASRLEDCPVGKQYF.

The chain links TRBV19 to TRBJ2-1; 10 nucleotides agree with TRBD1. V gave up 9 bases and J gave up 3 bases; unmatched junction bases: 2. Germline assignment: CDR1 LNHDA and CDR2 SQIVND (reference sequence). CDR3 length equals 13 residues. CDR3 bases: TGTGCCAGCCGGGACAGGGGCTACAATGAGCAGTTCTTC. Residues: CASRDRGYNEQFF. Using reference TRBV19 and TRBJ2-1 for the parts outside the CDR3, the full variable domain is DGGITQSPKYLFRKEGQNVTLSCEQNLNHDAMYWYRQDPGQGLRLIYYSQIVNDFQKGDIAEGYSVSREKKESFPLTVTSAQKNPTAFYLCASRDRGYNEQFFGPGTRLTVL.

This chain uses TRBV5-1 with TRBJ2-1; perhaps TRBD1 as D (6 bases). V was cut by 4 bases and J by 6 bases, with 14 bases left in between. The CDR3 is 14 amino acids. In germline, CDR1 is SGHRS, CDR2 YFSETQ. The CDR3 region has the DNA TGCGCCAGCAGCCCCTCCACAGGGTTCAATGAGCAGTTCTTC. This encodes CASSPSTGFNEQFF.

The table lists this clone with a count of one. The chain carries TRBV9 and TRBJ2-1; 8 bases match TRBD2. Germline V gene sequence: CDR1 SGDLS, CDR2 YYNGEE. V trimming: 4 bases; J trimming: 4 bases; junction bases outside the gene matches: 7. The CDR3 contains 15 residues. CDR3 DNA sequence: TGTGCCAGCAGCTCGAATAGCGGGGCTTACAATGAGCAGTTCTTC. Its protein product is CASSSNSGAYNEQFF.

This clone has more than one count but fewer than ten. The chain couples TRBV5-5 to TRBJ1-2; 9 nucleotides match TRBD1. The germline V gene has CDR1 SGHKS and CDR2 YYEKEE (reference sequence). J gave up 2 bases and V 4 bases, and 6 bases lay outside the gene matches. The CDR3 is 15 amino acids. CDR3 bases: TGTGCCAGCAGCCGAGATACAGGGGGCAACTATGGCTACACCTTC. This codes for CASSRDTGGNYGYTF.

This chain connects TRBV5-4 to TRBJ1-3; no firm D call. The CDR3 runs to 16 residues. V gave up 4 bases and J gave up 0 bases, with 14 bases separating them. From germline, CDR1 is SGHNT and CDR2 YYREEE (reference sequence). The CDR3 nucleotides are TGTGCCAGCAGCCCTGGGTCGGGGAGCTCTGGAAACACCATATATTTT. This encodes CASSPGSGSSGNTIYF. Based on the CDR3 plus reference TRBV5-4 and TRBJ1-3, the full variable domain is ETGVTQSPTHLIKTRGQQVTLRCSSQSGHNTVSWYQQALGQGPQFIFQYYREEENGRGNFPPRFSGLQFPNYSSELNVNALELDDSALYLCASSPGSGSSGNTIYFGEGSWLTVV.

The chain joins TRBV12-3 or TRBV12-4 to TRBJ2-7; the D is unclear. CDR3 length equals 13 residues. Trimming shortened V by 5 bases and J by 5 bases, and 13 bases separated the two germline ends. CDR3 coding DNA: TGTGCCAGCAGTACTCACCCCGCGGACGAGCAGTACTTC. The encoded protein is CASSTHPADEQYF.

Only a few counts were recorded for this clone. The V call is TRBV7-9, the J call TRBJ1-4; TRBD1 is a possible D gene (5 bases). Germline V lookup: CDR1 SEHNR, CDR2 FQNEAQ (reference sequence). The CDR3 spans 15 residues. Between the trimmed V and J ends, which lost 6 bases and 2 bases, there was a span of 13 bases. The CDR3 DNA sequence: TGTGCCAGCAGTCGCGACCGGGGGACTAATGAAAAACTGTTTTTT. Translating it yields CASSRDRGTNEKLFF.

This chain joins TRBV6-2 or TRBV6-3 and TRBJ2-1; a weak D match, TRBD2 (6 bases). The V end was cut by 5 bases, the J end by 13 bases, with 9 bases between. Looked up from germline, CDR1 is MNHEY and CDR2 is SVGEGT. This CDR3 is 10 amino acids long. The CDR3 DNA sequence: TGTGCCAGCAGTGGACTAAATCAGTTCTTC. Translation gives CASSGLNQFF.